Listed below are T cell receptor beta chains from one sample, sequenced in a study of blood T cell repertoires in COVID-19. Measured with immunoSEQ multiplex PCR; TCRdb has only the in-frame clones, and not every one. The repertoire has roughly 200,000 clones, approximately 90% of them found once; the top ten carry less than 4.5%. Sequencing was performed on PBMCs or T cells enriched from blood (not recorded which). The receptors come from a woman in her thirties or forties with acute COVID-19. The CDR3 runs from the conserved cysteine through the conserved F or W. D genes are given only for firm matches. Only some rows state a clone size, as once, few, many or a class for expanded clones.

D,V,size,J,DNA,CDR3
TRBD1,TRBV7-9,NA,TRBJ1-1,TGTGCCAGCAGTGAAATTTACGGACAGGGCCGGGCTGAAGCTTTCTTT,CASSEIYGQGRAEAFF
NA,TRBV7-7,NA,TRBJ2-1,TGTGCCAGCAGCCCCGACAGTTACAATGAGCAGTTCTTC,CASSPDSYNEQFF
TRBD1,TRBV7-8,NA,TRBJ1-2,TGTGCCAGCAGCTCGACAGGGGTGTCTAACTATGGCTACACCTTC,CASSSTGVSNYGYTF
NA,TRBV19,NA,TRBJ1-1,TGTGCCAGTAGTATCAGGGGAGTCGACACTGAAGCTTTCTTT,CASSIRGVDTEAFF
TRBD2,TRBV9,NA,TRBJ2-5,TGTGCCAGCAGCGTAGGTAGCGGGGGTGGTAAGACCCAGTACTTC,CASSVGSGGGKTQYF
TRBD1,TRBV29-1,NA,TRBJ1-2,TGCAGCGTTAGCCGGACAGGGAACTATGGCTACACCTTC,CSVSRTGNYGYTF
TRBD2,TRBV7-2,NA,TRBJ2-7,TGTGCCAGCAGCCCATCGACTAGCCAACCATCCCACGAGCAGTACTTC,CASSPSTSQPSHEQYF
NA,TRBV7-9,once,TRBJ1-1,TGTGCCAGCAGCTTAGGGTCCAGGAACACTGAAGCTTTCTTT,CASSLGSRNTEAFF
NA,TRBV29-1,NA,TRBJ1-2,TGCAGCGTCCCTGGGTCGGGGAACTATGGCTACACCTTC,CSVPGSGNYGYTF
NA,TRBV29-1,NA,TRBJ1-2,TGCAGCGTTCACAGGAAGGGTGACTATGGCTACACCTTC,CSVHRKGDYGYTF
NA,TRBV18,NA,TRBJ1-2,TGTGCCAGCTCACCTCTTCGGAGAGAGAACAACTATGGCTACACCTTC,CASSPLRRENNYGYTF
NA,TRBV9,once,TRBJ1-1,TGTGCCAGCAGCGTAGAGGGTGGGGGGACTGAAGCTTTCTTT,CASSVEGGGTEAFF
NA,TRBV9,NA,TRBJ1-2,TGTGCCAGCAGCTTTCTGGACAGTTCCTATGGCTACACCTTC,CASSFLDSSYGYTF
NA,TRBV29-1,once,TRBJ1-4,TGCAGCGTTGCGGCGGAGGGCCCGGGAAAACTGTTTTTT,CSVAAEGPGKLFF
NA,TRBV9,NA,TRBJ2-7,TGTGCCAGCAGCGCCCCGGGACTGGGCGTGAGCGAGCAGTACTTC,CASSAPGLGVSEQYF
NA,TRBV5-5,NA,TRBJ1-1,TGTGCCAGCAGCTTTTGGGACACTTCTATGAACACTGAAGCTTTCTTT,CASSFWDTSMNTEAFF
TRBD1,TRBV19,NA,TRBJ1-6,TGTGCCAGTAGACCCCCGGGACAGAATTCACCCCTCCACTTT,CASRPPGQNSPLHF
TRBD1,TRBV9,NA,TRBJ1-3,TGTGCCAGCAGCGCAACATTTAGACAGGGTAGAACTGGAAACACCATATATTTT,CASSATFRQGRTGNTIYF
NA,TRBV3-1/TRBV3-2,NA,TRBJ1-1,TGTGCCAGCAGTCAAGCGGAGGGCGAAGCTTTCTTT,CASSQAEGEAFF
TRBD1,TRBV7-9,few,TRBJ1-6,TGTGCCAGCAGCTTGACAGGGGTGAAAAATTCACCCCTCCACTTT,CASSLTGVKNSPLHF
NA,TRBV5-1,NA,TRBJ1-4,TGCGCCAGCAGCTTGGCGGCAACTAATGAAAAACTGTTTTTT,CASSLAATNEKLFF
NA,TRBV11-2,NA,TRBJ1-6,TGTGCCAGCAGCTTAGATAGGGGGAAAGGGACACCCCTCCACTTT,CASSLDRGKGTPLHF
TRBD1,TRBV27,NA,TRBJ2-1,TGTGCCAGCAGACAGGGGGTTTACAATGAGCAGTTCTTC,CASRQGVYNEQFF
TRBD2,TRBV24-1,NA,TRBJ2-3,TGTGCCACCAGTGATCGATCTAGCGGGGGGGCAGATACGCAGTATTTT,CATSDRSSGGADTQYF
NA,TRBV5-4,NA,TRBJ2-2,TGTGCCAGCAGCTTGAATCGACGGGGCACCGGGGAGCTGTTTTTT,CASSLNRRGTGELFF
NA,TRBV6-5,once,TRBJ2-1,TGTGCCAGCAGCCAACTAGCAACATTTGGGGATGAGCAGTTCTTC,CASSQLATFGDEQFF
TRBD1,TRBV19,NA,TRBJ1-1,TGTGCCAGTACGGACAGGGGGAACACTGAAGCTTTCTTT,CASTDRGNTEAFF
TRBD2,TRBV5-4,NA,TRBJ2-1,TGTGCCAGCAGCTTGTTAGGACTAGCGGGGGGCAATGAGCAGTTCTTC,CASSLLGLAGGNEQFF
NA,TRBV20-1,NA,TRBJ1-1,TGCAGTTCACTTGCGAACACTGAAGCTTTCTTT,CSSLANTEAFF
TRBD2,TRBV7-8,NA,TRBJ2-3,TGTGCCAGCAGCCACCGGAGGGGCTGGCGGGGGGGCCTGGCAGATACGCAGTATTTT,CASSHRRGWRGGLADTQYF
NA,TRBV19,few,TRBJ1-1,TGTGCCAGTAGTGCCGGGGACACTGAAGCTTTCTTT,CASSAGDTEAFF
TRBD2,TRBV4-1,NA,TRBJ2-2,TGCGCCAGCAGCCAAAAAGGTAGCGGGGTTAACACCGGGGAGCTGTTTTTT,CASSQKGSGVNTGELFF
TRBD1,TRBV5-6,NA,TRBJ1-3,TGTGCCAGCAGTATACAGGGGGCTGGAAACACCATATATTTT,CASSIQGAGNTIYF
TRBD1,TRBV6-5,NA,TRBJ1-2,TGTGCCAGCCGACAGGGCCCCTATGGCTACACCTTC,CASRQGPYGYTF
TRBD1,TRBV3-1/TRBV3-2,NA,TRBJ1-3,TGTGCCAGCAACTTCAGGGGGCTCGCTGGAAACACCATATATTTT,CASNFRGLAGNTIYF
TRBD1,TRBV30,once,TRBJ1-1,TGTGCCTGGAGCCGGGACAGGGGGAACACTGAAGCTTTCTTT,CAWSRDRGNTEAFF
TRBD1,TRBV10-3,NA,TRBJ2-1,TGTGCCATCGGTGAGGGACAGGGGGCAAACAATGAGCAGTTCTTC,CAIGEGQGANNEQFF
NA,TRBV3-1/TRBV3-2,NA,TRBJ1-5,TGTGCCAGCAGCCCGGCGCAGGGATATCAGCCCCAGCATTTT,CASSPAQGYQPQHF
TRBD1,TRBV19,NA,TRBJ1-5,TGTGCCAGTAGTATCGGACAGGGCGGTTTGTCTCAGCCCCAGCATTTT,CASSIGQGGLSQPQHF
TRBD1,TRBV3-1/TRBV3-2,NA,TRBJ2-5,TGTGCCAGCAGCCAAGGGGACAGGGGGGGTGAGACCCAGTACTTC,CASSQGDRGGETQYF
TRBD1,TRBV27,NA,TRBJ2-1,TGTGCCAGCAGTTTATCCCCCGGGACAGGCCGGCCCAGCTCCTACAATGAGCAGTTCTTC,CASSLSPGTGRPSSYNEQFF
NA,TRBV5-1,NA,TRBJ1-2,TGCGCCAGCAGCTTGGCGGGGGACGTCCATGGCTACACCTTC,CASSLAGDVHGYTF